These 10 T cell receptor beta chains were sequenced from one sample in a study of naive and memory T cell subsets. Both TRBC1 and TRBC2 were covered by a beta constant-region primer of two equimolar oligonucleotides. Ligated cDNA was amplified by four rounds of PCR with nested alpha and beta constant-region primers and SP2. TCRdb re-called the UMI-ligation and nested PCR reads through MiXCR, storing one row per CDR3 protein. This table holds 130,000 or so distinct CDR3 sequences, 36% found once. The sample comprised central memory CD4+ T cells from blood. Every receptor here comes from a human donor in good health.

The chain joins TRBV7-9 to TRBJ2-4; 7 nucleotides line up with TRBD1. CDR3 length: 15 amino acids. Germline V CDR1 and CDR2: SEHNR, FQNEAQ (reference sequence). The trim removed 4 bases at V and 1 base at J, leaving 4 bases unmatched. Here the CDR3 reads CASSSIQGAKNIQYF. The DNA of the CDR3 is TGTGCCAGCAGCTCGATACAGGGGGCCAAAAACATTCAGTACTTC. Full variable domain (rest looked up from reference TRBV7-9 and TRBJ2-4): DTGVSQNPRHKITKRGQNVTFRCDPISEHNRLYWYRQTLGQGPEFLTYFQNEAQLEKSRLLSDRFSAERPKGSFSTLEIQRTEQGDSAMYLCASSSIQGAKNIQYFGAGTRLSVL.

The genes are TRBV20-1 and TRBJ1-6, with a weak D call TRBD1 (6 bases). The V end lost 6 bases, the J end lost 7 bases, and 13 bases lay between the germline ends. Germline V gene lookup returns CDR1 DFQATT and CDR2 SNEGSKA (reference sequence). CDR3 length equals 13 residues. In nucleotides, the CDR3 is TGCAGTGCGGCGGGGGCCGAGAATTCACCCCTCCACTTT. Translating gives CSAAGAENSPLHF.

This rearrangement joins TRBV29-1 to TRBJ2-5; 7 bases match TRBD2. This CDR3 has 13 residues. J lost 5 bases, V lost 5 bases, and 8 bases had no gene match. Germline V gene sequence: CDR1 SQVTM, CDR2 ANQGSEA. CDR3 sequence reads: CSVSQTSRETQYF. DNA of the CDR3: TGCAGCGTTTCCCAGACTAGCCGGGAGACCCAGTACTTC.

This clonotype has more than one count but fewer than ten. This chain uses TRBV6-5 with TRBJ2-1; 13 bases align to TRBD2. The CDR3 is made up of 18 amino acids. V was clipped by 4 bases and J by 4 bases; unmatched bases: 10. Germline V lookup: CDR1 MNHEY, CDR2 SVGAGI. In nucleotides, the CDR3 is TGTGCCAGCAGTTCCCAACCGGGACTAGCGGGATTGTACAATGAGCAGTTCTTC. Translation: CASSSQPGLAGLYNEQFF.

There are a few counts of this clonotype. The chain employs TRBV6-5 and TRBJ2-2; TRBD2 is a possible D gene (5 bases). V lost 0 bases to trimming and J lost 6 bases, with 11 bases between them. The CDR3 is 15 amino acids. The germline V gene has CDR1 MNHEY and CDR2 SVGAGI. The CDR3 loop is CASSYSFPGSGELFF. The CDR3 region has the DNA TGTGCCAGCAGTTACTCATTTCCGGGGTCCGGGGAGCTGTTTTTT.

The V gene is TRBV6-1, the J gene TRBJ1-5, with D possibly being TRBD1 (5 bases). V shed 2 bases and J shed 2 bases, with 13 bases lying between them. The germline V gene encodes CDR1 MNHNS and CDR2 SASEGT. The length of the CDR3 is 16 residues. This CDR3 reads CASSERERDRNQPQHF. CDR3 nucleotide sequence: TGTGCCAGCAGTGAAAGGGAGAGGGACCGCAATCAGCCCCAGCATTTT.

Only a few counts were recorded for this clonotype. This sequence joins TRBV5-4 and TRBJ2-3; D unclear. Trimming pared 1 base from V and 0 bases from J, leaving 3 bases between. This CDR3 contains 13 residues. The germline CDR1 and CDR2 sequences are SGHNT and YYREEE (reference sequence). CDR3 sequence reads: CASSLPSTDTQYF. The DNA of the CDR3 is TGTGCCAGCAGCTTGCCTAGCACAGATACGCAGTATTTT.

The table lists this clonotype with many counts. V and J are TRBV5-1 and TRBJ2-5; perhaps TRBD1 as D (5 bases). Germline V gene data show CDR1 as SGHRS and CDR2 as YFSETQ. The length of the CDR3 is 12 residues. V was shortened by 5 bases and J by 4 bases, with 9 bases between the two germline ends. This CDR3 is CASRYTGETQYF. Here the CDR3 DNA reads TGCGCCAGCAGATATACAGGAGAGACCCAGTACTTC.

There are a few counts of this clonotype. This chain joins TRBV20-1 and TRBJ2-7; 8 positions agree with TRBD1. The CDR3 is 17 residues long. V lost 0 bases and J lost 0; bases outside the gene matches: 10. Germline loops: CDR1 DFQATT, CDR2 SNEGSKA (reference sequence). As DNA, the CDR3 is TGCAGTGCTAGAGACCGGGACAGGCCTTTCGCCTCCTACGAGCAGTACTTC. Residues: CSARDRDRPFASYEQYF.

This clonotype was picked up many times. This chain uses TRBV29-1 with TRBJ2-2, with 11 bases fitting TRBD2. Germline loops: CDR1 SQVTM, CDR2 ANQGSEA. This CDR3 spans 15 amino acids. Trimming took 4 bases from V and 5 from J; bases not matched to a gene: 6. CDR3 sequence (DNA): TGCAGCGTTGTGACTAGCGGGGCCAATACCGGGGAGCTGTTTTTT. Translation gives CSVVTSGANTGELFF.